This T cell receptor (beta chain) emerged from a study of blood T cell repertoires in COVID-19. Study details: Specimens from acute and convalescent COVID-19 originated in the United States, Italy and Spain. From T cells, B-cell-depleted T cells, or PBMCs came the material, which was cDNA or gDNA.

The CDR3 sequence is 14 residues long. Germline CDR1 is SNHLY and CDR2 is FYNNEI. Original processing methods: The authors estimated nucleated cell counts from reference gene primer amplification. Assay: immunoSEQ multiplex PCR; the TCRdb copy retains only in-frame clones and omits some. That table supplies the V and J calls and clone size; D and trimming were determined from the DNA. The top ten clones hold roughly 4.6% of a sample with around 99,000 clones, more than 80% of them seen once. Comment on this clone: A junction boundary mismatches the germline segment, possibly from a read error.

This rearrangement joins TRBV2 to TRBJ2-3; possible D gene TRBD2, 5 bases. Specimen: peripheral blood. This TCR was sampled from a man aged 35-49 years with active or convalescent COVID-19. CDR3 sequence (DNA): TGTGCCGGCAGTAAAAAGCGGAACACAGATACGCAGTATTTT. It codes for CAGSKKRNTDTQYF.